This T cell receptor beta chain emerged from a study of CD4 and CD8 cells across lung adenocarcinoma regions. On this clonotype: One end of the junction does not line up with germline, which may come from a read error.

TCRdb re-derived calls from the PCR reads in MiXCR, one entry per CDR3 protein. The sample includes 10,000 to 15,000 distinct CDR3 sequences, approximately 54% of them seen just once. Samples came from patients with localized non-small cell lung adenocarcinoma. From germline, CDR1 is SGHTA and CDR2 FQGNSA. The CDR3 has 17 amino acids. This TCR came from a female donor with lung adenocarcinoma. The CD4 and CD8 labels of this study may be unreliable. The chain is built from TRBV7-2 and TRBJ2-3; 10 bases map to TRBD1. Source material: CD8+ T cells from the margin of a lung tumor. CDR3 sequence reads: CASSGQGGGGATNTQYF. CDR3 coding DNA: TGTGCCAGCAGCGGACAGGGGGGGGGGGGAGCCACAAATACGCAGTATTTC.